The 4 T cell receptor beta chains listed next were all sequenced from one sample in a study of graft-versus-host responses after intestinal transplantation. The data were produced by immunoSEQ multiplex PCR, yet TCRdb's version contains in-frame clones alone and is incomplete. The table shows approximately 130,000 clones, with approximately 94% occurring only once. For these receptors, no antigen is known. The source material was unstimulated CD4+ T cells sorted from spleen or lymph node cells, sampled before intestinal transplant. These receptors were collected from a human donor who received an intestinal transplant.

The chain is built from TRBV6-4 and TRBJ2-1; D is tentatively TRBD1 or TRBD2 (5 bases each). Germline assignment: CDR1 MRHNA and CDR2 SNTAGT. The CDR3 spans 13 residues. The V end lost 3 bases, the J end lost 7 bases, and 10 bases lay between the germline ends. In nucleotides, the CDR3 is TGTGCCAGCAGTGAAGCTTGGGGGAATGAGCAGTTCTTC. Its translation is CASSEAWGNEQFF.

The rearrangement joins TRBV27 to TRBJ1-1; D unresolved. This CDR3 spans 13 amino acids. Trimming took off 6 bases at V and 1 base at J, with 9 bases between the two ends. Germline CDR1 reads MNHEY; CDR2 reads SMNVEV (reference sequence). The CDR3 coding sequence is TGTGCCAGCAGGGACCAGAGGAACACTGAAGCTTTCTTT. Protein product: CASRDQRNTEAFF.

This chain joins TRBV6-5 and TRBJ2-7; D is possibly TRBD1 or TRBD2 (6 bases each). Between the trimmed V and J ends, which lost 5 bases and 4 bases, there was a span of 15 bases. The CDR3 has 14 residues. CDR1 and CDR2 from the germline V gene are MNHEY and SVGAGI. CDR3 region: CASSEGGNRYEQYF. The CDR3 DNA sequence: TGTGCCAGCAGTGAGGGGGGCAACCGGTACGAGCAGTACTTC.

The CDR3 sequence is CASSYQGALTYEQYF. The DNA of the CDR3 is TGTGCCAGCAGCTACCAGGGGGCCCTTACCTACGAGCAGTACTTC. The V gene is TRBV5-4, the J gene TRBJ2-5, with 8 nucleotides matching TRBD1. The assigned J gene may be wrong: the sequence end matches TRBJ2-7 better. Germline V gene sequence: CDR1 SGHNT, CDR2 YYREEE (reference sequence). CDR3 size: 15 residues.